The sequence of this T cell receptor beta chain was determined in a study of blood T cell repertoires in COVID-19. Repertoires were generated with immunoSEQ multiplex PCR, while TCRdb's copy carries only in-frame clones and drops some. The data contain fewer than 300,000 clones, 84% of them singletons. The source of this sequence is a human donor in a cohort sampled during active COVID-19. Sample: peripheral blood.

CDR3 sequence reads: CASSLAGEPSSTDTQYF. In DNA form, the CDR3 reads TGTGCCAGCAGCCTGGCGGGAGAACCGTCTAGCACAGATACGCAGTATTTT. The J gene is TRBJ2-3, the V gene TRBV3-1 (or the pseudogene TRBV3-2); 7 bases agree with TRBD2. The CDR3 totals 17 residues. The germline gives CDR1 LGHDT, CDR2 YNNKEL (reference sequence). Trimming took 4 bases from V and 0 from J; bases not matched to a gene: 10.